This entry lists 20 T cell receptor beta chains sequenced from one sample in a study of CD8 T cells in ankylosing spondylitis. MiXCR, applied by TCRdb to the 5' RACE reads, yields one record per CDR3 protein. Of 300,000 to 350,000 distinct CDR3 sequences in the sample, around 20% are singletons; the top ten hold 3.5%. The sequenced sample was blood, either unsorted or a sorted T cell fraction (not recorded which). These receptors were obtained from a female donor with ankylosing spondylitis or in good health (not recorded which).

This chain connects TRBV28 to TRBJ1-3; D perhaps matches TRBD1 (5 bases). This CDR3 region has 14 residues. Trimming shortened V by 8 bases and J by 0 bases, and 11 bases separated the two germline ends. CDR1 and CDR2 (germline): MDHEN, SYDVKM. The CDR3 sequence is CASLDSNSGNTIYF. In nucleotides, the CDR3 is TGTGCCAGCTTAGACAGCAACTCTGGAAACACCATATATTTT. The full variable domain, in which reference TRBV28 and TRBJ1-3 provide the parts outside the CDR3, is DVKVTQSSRYLVKRTGEKVFLECVQDMDHENMFWYRQDPGLGLRLIYFSYDVKMKEKGDIPEGYSVSREKKERFSLILESASTNQTSMYLCASLDSNSGNTIYFGEGSWLTVV.

This clonotype was detected many times. The chain carries TRBV6-1 and TRBJ2-3, with 10 bases identical to TRBD1. In germline, CDR1 is MNHNS, CDR2 SASEGT. J was trimmed by 4 bases and V by 4 bases; bases with no gene match: 8. The CDR3 has 16 residues. For the CDR3, the DNA is TGTGCCAGCAGTGTCCAGACAGGGGGCAACGCAGATACGCAGTATTTT. Translated, it gives CASSVQTGGNADTQYF.

V is TRBV7-2 and J is TRBJ2-5; 9 positions agree with TRBD2. With 1 base clipped from V and 3 bases from J, the junction kept 0 bases outside the gene matches. Looked up from germline, CDR1 is SGHTA and CDR2 is FQGNSA. The CDR3 runs 14 residues. The CDR3: CASSLVAGEETQYF. CDR3 nucleotide sequence: TGTGCCAGCAGCTTAGTAGCGGGAGAAGAGACCCAGTACTTC.

The chain couples TRBV7-3 to TRBJ2-1, with D maybe TRBD2 (6 bases). V lost 5 bases to trimming and J lost 9 bases, with 11 bases between them. CDR3 size: 12 residues. Germline lookup yields CDR1 SGHTA and CDR2 FQGTGA. The CDR3 DNA sequence: TGTGCCAGCAGCCCATCGGGGGTTGAGCAGTTCTTC. The encoded protein is CASSPSGVEQFF.

V is TRBV19 and J is TRBJ2-1, with D hard to call. Trimming left V 8 bases short and J 8 bases short, with 4 bases between. Germline V gene lookup returns CDR1 LNHDA and CDR2 SQIVND (reference sequence). The length of the CDR3 is 9 residues. CDR3 in amino acids: CASQHEQFF. The CDR3, as DNA: TGTGCCAGTCAGCATGAGCAGTTCTTC.

This clonotype was seen a few times. The J gene is TRBJ2-4, the V gene TRBV12-3 or TRBV12-4; tentative D call: TRBD1 (6 bases). The V gene lost 1 base and the J gene lost 2 bases, with 12 bases spanning the gap. The CDR3 is 16 residues long. The DNA for the CDR3 is TGTGCCAGCAGTTTAGAGCAGGGGATATCCAAAAACATTCAGTACTTC. This translates into CASSLEQGISKNIQYF.

The chain employs TRBV5-6 and TRBJ2-1, with TRBD2 matching over 9 bases. With V trimmed by 4 bases and J by 4 bases, 15 bases remained unmatched. The CDR3 is 18 residues long. Per germline, CDR1 SGHDT and CDR2 YYEEEE. The CDR3 here is CASSLGGAGGSVYNEQFF. The CDR3 DNA sequence: TGTGCCAGCAGCCTGGGCGGAGCGGGAGGCTCGGTGTACAATGAGCAGTTCTTC. The full variable domain, with the rest looked up from reference TRBV5-6 and TRBJ2-1, is DAGVTQSPTHLIKTRGQQVTLRCSPKSGHDTVSWYQQALGQGPQFIFQYYEEEERQRGNFPDRFSGHQFPNYSSELNVNALLLGDSALYLCASSLGGAGGSVYNEQFFGPGTRLTVL.

Only a few counts were recorded for this clonotype. CDR3 nucleotide sequence: TGTGCCAGCAGCGATAGGACAGTCTATGGCTACACCTTC. This encodes CASSDRTVYGYTF. This chain uses TRBV7-9 with TRBJ1-2; weak D call: TRBD1 (6 bases). This CDR3 comprises 13 residues. CDR1 and CDR2 (germline): SEHNR, FQNEAQ (reference sequence). The ends were cut back, 5 bases at V and 4 bases at J, with 11 bases in the middle.

The chain is built from TRBV12-3 or TRBV12-4 and TRBJ2-7; the D gene could be TRBD1 or TRBD2 (5 bases each). CDR3 length: 17 residues. V gave up 3 bases and J gave up 5 bases, with 23 bases separating them. The CDR3 spells CASSFSSLGVNVNEQYF. The CDR3 nucleotides are TGTGCCAGCAGTTTTTCTTCGTTGGGGGTCAACGTCAACGAGCAGTACTTC.

The V gene is TRBV28, the J gene TRBJ2-5; 10 bases align to TRBD2. Germline V gives CDR1 MDHEN, CDR2 SYDVKM. This CDR3 spans 14 amino acids. Trimming cost V 7 bases and J 4 bases; bases outside gene matches: 6. Here the CDR3 DNA reads TGTGCCAGCATTCCTAGCGGGAGTAGAGAGACCCAGTACTTC. As protein: CASIPSGSRETQYF. Drawing the rest from reference TRBV28 and TRBJ2-5, the complete variable domain is DVKVTQSSRYLVKRTGEKVFLECVQDMDHENMFWYRQDPGLGLRLIYFSYDVKMKEKGDIPEGYSVSREKKERFSLILESASTNQTSMYLCASIPSGSRETQYFGPGTRLLVL.

This clonotype was seen at least ten times. This chain joins TRBV29-1 and TRBJ2-3; 8 nucleotides agree with TRBD1. CDR1 SQVTM and CDR2 ANQGSEA come from the germline V gene. V shed 4 bases and J 2 bases; nucleotides not matched to a gene: 2. This CDR3 contains 13 residues. CDR3 loop: CSVARGLTDTQYF. CDR3 coding DNA: TGCAGCGTTGCCAGGGGGCTCACAGATACGCAGTATTTT.

This chain links TRBV27 with TRBJ1-5, with TRBD1 as a possible D gene (6 bases). The germline V gene has CDR1 MNHEY and CDR2 SMNVEV (reference sequence). This CDR3 is built from 13 residues. Trimming pared 7 bases from V and 6 bases from J, leaving 13 bases between. The CDR3 DNA reads TGTGCCAGCACCAACAGGGCGGGTCAGCCCCAGCATTTT. This encodes CASTNRAGQPQHF.

This clonotype was seen a handful of times. The DNA of the CDR3 is TGTGCCAGCAGTTACTCTAGGACACCCTCTGGAAACACCATATATTTT. Translated: CASSYSRTPSGNTIYF. The rearrangement links TRBV6-5 to TRBJ1-3; weak D call: TRBD1 (5 bases). This CDR3 spans 16 amino acids. Trimming took off 0 bases at V and 0 bases at J, with 9 bases between the two ends. The germline V gene has CDR1 MNHEY and CDR2 SVGAGI.

V and J are TRBV5-1 and TRBJ1-6; maybe TRBD1 (6 bases). V lost 4 bases and J 10 bases, leaving 18 bases between the germline ends. The CDR3 runs 15 residues. CDR1 and CDR2 from the germline V gene are SGHRS and YFSETQ. CDR3 in amino acids: CASSPGRGAESPLHF. The CDR3 region has the DNA TGCGCCAGCAGCCCCGGCCGGGGGGCTGAGTCACCCCTCCACTTT.

This chain uses TRBV12-3 or TRBV12-4 with TRBJ2-3; D possibly corresponds to TRBD2 (5 bases). Trimming took off 6 bases at V and 1 base at J, with 17 bases between the two ends. This CDR3 comprises 16 residues. The CDR3: CASSAILSEGTDTQYF. CDR3 in DNA: TGTGCCAGCAGCGCAATCCTCTCGGAGGGCACAGATACGCAGTATTTT.

This clonotype was seen repeatedly, ten times or more. The chain is built from TRBV10-3 and TRBJ2-5, with unresolved D. The CDR3 runs to 14 residues. The germline V and J ends were trimmed by 0 bases and 3 bases, with 8 bases remaining between them. Germline CDR1 reads ENHRY; CDR2 reads SYGVKD. Here the CDR3 DNA reads TGTGCCATCAGTGAGTCTGGAACAGAAGAGACCCAGTACTTC. Its translation: CAISESGTEETQYF.

The chain carries TRBV7-2 and TRBJ2-1; D is unresolved. Germline values: CDR1 SGHTA, CDR2 FQGNSA. V was cut by 5 bases and J by 10 bases, with 21 bases left in between. CDR3 size: 15 residues. Written as DNA, the CDR3 is TGTGCCAGCAGCCAAGAAATCCTCGGAATGAGAGAGCAGTTCTTC. As protein: CASSQEILGMREQFF. Variable domain in full (rest from reference TRBV7-2 and TRBJ2-1): GAGVSQSPSNKVTEKGKDVELRCDPISGHTALYWYRQSLGQGLEFLIYFQGNSAPDKSGLPSDRFSAERTGGSVSTLTIQRTQQEDSAVYLCASSQEILGMREQFFGPGTRLTVL.

The chain carries TRBV28 and TRBJ2-3; no clear D. Per germline, CDR1 MDHEN and CDR2 SYDVKM. The V end lost 8 bases, the J end lost 2 bases, and 5 bases lay between the germline ends. CDR3 length: 11 residues. CDR3 nucleotide sequence: TGTGCCAGCGGGATCACAGATACGCAGTATTTT. Translated: CASGITDTQYF. The full variable domain, in which reference TRBV28 and TRBJ2-3 provide the parts outside the CDR3, is DVKVTQSSRYLVKRTGEKVFLECVQDMDHENMFWYRQDPGLGLRLIYFSYDVKMKEKGDIPEGYSVSREKKERFSLILESASTNQTSMYLCASGITDTQYFGPGTRLTVL.

Ten or more counts support this clonotype. The CDR3 spells CASSRTRGNEQFF. CDR3 in DNA: TGTGCCAGCAGTCGGACTAGGGGGAATGAGCAGTTCTTC. The chain links TRBV6-2 or TRBV6-3 to TRBJ2-1; D possibly corresponds to TRBD2 (7 bases). V was clipped by 5 bases and J by 7 bases, with 12 bases between them. Germline values: CDR1 MNHEY, CDR2 SVGEGT. The CDR3 totals 13 residues.

This clonotype was observed a handful of times. V usage is TRBV29-1 and J usage is TRBJ2-2; D unclear. The germline gives CDR1 SQVTM, CDR2 ANQGSEA. This CDR3 spans 15 amino acids. V dropped 4 bases and J dropped 6 bases, with 18 bases sitting between them. CDR3 region: CSVGGRAPYSGELFF. The CDR3 bases are TGCAGCGTTGGCGGCCGGGCGCCATATTCCGGGGAGCTGTTTTTT.